These 20 T cell receptor beta chains were sequenced from one sample in a study of shared clonotypes between healthy human individuals. The method was immunoSEQ multiplex PCR; TCRdb's version includes in-frame clones alone and lacks a portion of them. The sample has 2 million to 2.5 million clones, 95% seen once. The specimen sequenced was naive CD4+ T cells sorted from blood. Stated subset: CD45RA+ positively selected. All receptors come from a man aged 18 to 30 in good health.

The chain links TRBV6-1 to TRBJ2-1; D is possibly TRBD2 (5 bases). CDR1 is MNHNS and CDR2 is SASEGT in the germline V gene. V gave up 1 base and J gave up 4 bases, with 11 bases separating them. The CDR3 runs to 15 residues. The CDR3 reads CASSEGSGIYNEQFF. CDR3 in DNA: TGTGCCAGCAGTGAAGGAAGCGGCATATACAATGAGCAGTTCTTC.

This chain links TRBV4-1 with TRBJ1-2; 10 bases are shared with TRBD1. This CDR3 has 15 amino acids. CDR1 is MGHRA and CDR2 is YSYEKL in the germline V gene. Unmatched junction bases numbered 8, after V lost 2 bases and J lost 8 bases. CDR3 in DNA: TGCGCCAGCAGCCAACTTATAGGACAGGGGGTAGGCTACACCTTC. This gives the protein CASSQLIGQGVGYTF.

The chain has TRBV5-1 and TRBJ2-3, with D perhaps being TRBD1 or TRBD2 (5 bases each). The CDR3 runs 15 residues. The germline CDR1 and CDR2 sequences are SGHRS and YFSETQ. V lost 0 bases and J 5 bases, leaving 13 bases between the germline ends. The CDR3 spells CASSLGDGRQDTQYF. The DNA of the CDR3 is TGCGCCAGCAGCTTGGGGGACGGGCGACAAGATACGCAGTATTTT.

DNA of the CDR3: TGTGCCAGTAGTAACCGGGACAGGGGAGGTGGCAATCAGCCCCAGCATTTT. Protein: CASSNRDRGGGNQPQHF. V and J are TRBV19 and TRBJ1-5, with TRBD1 matching 10 bases. Per the germline V gene, CDR1 is LNHDA and CDR2 is SQIVND (reference sequence). The junction had 8 bases not matched to a gene; V was cut back by 4 bases and J by 2 bases. This CDR3 has 17 amino acids.

The J gene is TRBJ2-5, the V gene TRBV27; 8 bases are shared with TRBD2. The CDR3 has 15 amino acids. Trimming cost V 1 base and J 5 bases; bases outside gene matches: 6. Germline CDR1 is MNHEY and CDR2 is SMNVEV (reference sequence). CDR3 sequence: CASSLWGTGGETQYF. CDR3 sequence (DNA): TGTGCCAGCAGTTTATGGGGAACGGGGGGGGAGACCCAGTACTTC.

On this clone: The same CDR3 can be traced to other DNA sequences in this sample. The chain combines TRBV7-2 with TRBJ2-7; 12 nucleotides agree with TRBD2. Germline CDR1 reads SGHTA; CDR2 reads FQGNSA. The CDR3 sequence is 15 residues long. Unmatched junction bases numbered 8, after V lost 5 bases and J lost 6 bases. This CDR3 is CASSPRTSGAGEQYF. The CDR3 nucleotides are TGTGCCAGCAGCCCCCGGACTAGCGGGGCTGGCGAGCAGTACTTC.

This chain links TRBV5-1 with TRBJ1-5, with 7 bases matching TRBD1. The CDR3 has 13 amino acids. The trim removed 4 bases at V and 9 bases at J, leaving 7 bases unmatched. CDR1 and CDR2 from the germline V gene are SGHRS and YFSETQ. In DNA form, the CDR3 reads TGCGCCAGCAGCGGTACAGGGGAAGGGCCCCAGCATTTT. This translates into CASSGTGEGPQHF.

The genes are TRBV7-8 and TRBJ2-6; a possible D gene is TRBD2 (6 bases). Germline loops: CDR1 SGHVS, CDR2 FQNEAQ. This CDR3 comprises 18 residues. Trimming shortened V by 5 bases and J by 1 base, and 18 bases separated the two germline ends. The CDR3 loop is CASSPGPTEGSGANVLTF. In nucleotides, the CDR3 is TGTGCCAGCAGCCCCGGACCCACGGAGGGTTCTGGGGCCAACGTCCTGACTTTC.

The chain links TRBV30 to TRBJ1-3; perhaps TRBD1 as D (5 bases). The V gene lost 3 bases and the J gene lost 4 bases, with 10 bases spanning the gap. Looked up from germline, CDR1 is GTSNPN and CDR2 is SVGIG (reference sequence). The CDR3 covers 13 residues. As DNA, the CDR3 is TGTGCCTGGAGGCCGACAGTCGGAAACACCATATATTTT. Translating it yields CAWRPTVGNTIYF.

This chain connects TRBV30 to TRBJ2-1, with D perhaps matching TRBD2 (5 bases). V lost 0 bases, J lost 12 bases, and 21 bases lay in between. The germline gives CDR1 GTSNPN, CDR2 SVGIG (reference sequence). The CDR3 length is 15 residues. Written as DNA, the CDR3 is TGTGCCTGGAGTGTACTACCTACTACAATGAGGGCGCAGTTCTTC. It translates to CAWSVLPTTMRAQFF.

There are a few counts of this clone. The CDR3 DNA follows: TGTGCCAGCAGTCTCCGACCCAGTCAGGATAATTCACCCCTCCACTTT. It specifies CASSLRPSQDNSPLHF. The rearrangement joins TRBV27 to TRBJ1-6, with D unclear. CDR1 and CDR2 (germline): MNHEY, SMNVEV (reference sequence). The CDR3 runs 16 residues. The V end was cut by 5 bases, the J end by 5 bases, with 16 bases between.

This chain uses TRBV7-2 with TRBJ2-7; D gene ambiguous. The length of the CDR3 is 14 residues. Germline V lookup: CDR1 SGHTA, CDR2 FQGNSA. V was clipped by 5 bases and J by 2 bases, with 13 bases between them. CDR3 bases: TGTGCCAGCAGCCAACTGGACGGTACCTACGAGCAGTACTTC. It is translated as CASSQLDGTYEQYF. Together with reference TRBV7-2 and TRBJ2-7, the CDR3 gives the full variable domain: GAGVSQSPSNKVTEKGKDVELRCDPISGHTALYWYRQSLGQGLEFLIYFQGNSAPDKSGLPSDRFSAERTGGSVSTLTIQRTQQEDSAVYLCASSQLDGTYEQYFGPGTRLTVT.

V gene TRBV27 combines with J gene TRBJ1-1, with TRBD1 matching over 7 bases. Trimming took 5 bases from V and 0 from J; bases not matched to a gene: 9. This CDR3 contains 16 residues. Germline V gene lookup returns CDR1 MNHEY and CDR2 SMNVEV (reference sequence). This chain's CDR3 is CASSVLRGSLNTEAFF. The DNA of the CDR3 is TGTGCCAGCAGTGTCCTCAGGGGGTCCTTGAACACTGAAGCTTTCTTT.

J is TRBJ1-5 and V is TRBV6-5, with D tentatively TRBD1 (6 bases). This CDR3 contains 15 residues. Germline CDR1 MNHEY, CDR2 SVGAGI. Trimming took off 5 bases at V and 0 bases at J, with 11 bases between the two ends. The CDR3: CASSTGQLSNQPQHF. CDR3 DNA: TGTGCCAGCAGTACCGGACAGCTTAGCAATCAGCCCCAGCATTTT.

The CDR3 region has the DNA TGTGCCTGGAGTGTTCGGGGGAGGGAAACCTACGAGCAGTACTTC. Translated, it gives CAWSVRGRETYEQYF. The J gene is TRBJ2-7, the V gene TRBV30; TRBD2 matches at 7 bases. This CDR3 is 15 amino acids long. The J segment lost 2 bases and the V segment lost 0 bases, leaving 7 bases of the junction unmatched. Germline-derived CDR1 and CDR2 are GTSNPN and SVGIG (reference sequence).

The CDR3 DNA reads as TGTGCCAGCAGCTTCGGTGGCACGGTGTACAATGAGCAGTTCTTC. This codes for CASSFGGTVYNEQFF. V and J are TRBV7-2 and TRBJ2-1; no reliable D call. The CDR3 runs to 15 residues. CDR1 and CDR2 (germline): SGHTA, FQGNSA. The ends were cut back, 3 bases at V and 4 bases at J, with 13 bases in the middle.

The chain recombines TRBV7-8 with TRBJ1-1; D is unresolved. Germline values: CDR1 SGHVS, CDR2 FQNEAQ. The CDR3 sequence is 15 residues long. Trimming pared 0 bases from V and 0 bases from J, leaving 8 bases between. CDR3 DNA sequence: TGTGCCAGCAGCTTAGCAGGTACCCTGAACACTGAAGCTTTCTTT. Translating it yields CASSLAGTLNTEAFF.

This chain links TRBV18 with TRBJ2-5, with no clear D. CDR1 and CDR2 from the germline V gene are KGHSH and LQKENI. This CDR3 has 15 amino acids. V lost 0 bases, J lost 1 base, and 9 bases lay in between. As DNA, the CDR3 is TGTGCCAGCTCACCACCAGGGAATTTCCAAGAGACCCAGTACTTC. This translates into CASSPPGNFQETQYF.

Details on this clone: Other DNA sequences from this sample encode an identical CDR3 as well. The gene calls are TRBV2 and TRBJ2-3; D is undetermined. The CDR3 sequence is 14 residues long. Germline V gene sequence: CDR1 SNHLY, CDR2 FYNNEI. V lost 1 base and J 1 base, leaving 6 bases between the germline ends. DNA for the CDR3: TGTGCCAGCAGTGAAGTCTCCCGCACAGATACGCAGTATTTT. Translation: CASSEVSRTDTQYF.

This chain connects TRBV5-4 to TRBJ2-1; TRBD1 matches 8 bases. From germline, CDR1 is SGHNT and CDR2 YYREEE (reference sequence). The CDR3 runs 16 residues. V gave up 4 bases and J gave up 7 bases; unmatched junction bases: 13. The CDR3 is CASSQQHPGGRNEQFF. The CDR3, as DNA: TGTGCCAGCAGCCAACAACATCCAGGGGGCAGAAATGAGCAGTTCTTC.